The 8 T cell receptor beta chains given below trace back to one sample, sequenced in a study of blood T cell repertoires in COVID-19. Produced via immunoSEQ multiplex PCR; TCRdb's table is partial and in-frame only. This sample has over 130,000 clones, with around 78% found just once. Specimen: peripheral blood. These TCRs come from a woman over 75 with active or convalescent COVID-19.

The rearrangement links TRBV18 to TRBJ2-1; possible D gene TRBD1, 6 bases. V lost 3 bases, J lost 4 bases, and 16 bases lay in between. The germline V gene encodes CDR1 KGHSH and CDR2 LQKENI. The CDR3 is 16 amino acids. This CDR3 is CASSPSPPTGYNEQFF. CDR3 nucleotides: TGTGCCAGCTCACCCTCCCCTCCGACAGGTTACAATGAGCAGTTCTTC.

The genes are TRBV10-3 and TRBJ1-1; D gene unclear. V was pared by 4 bases and J by 3 bases, with 9 bases between. The CDR3 is 13 amino acids. Germline assignment: CDR1 ENHRY and CDR2 SYGVKD. CDR3: CAISAVKHTEAFF. CDR3 DNA sequence: TGTGCCATCAGTGCAGTTAAACACACTGAAGCTTTCTTT.

This clone showed up just a few times. In nucleotides, the CDR3 is TGCAGTGCTACCTACACCGGGGAGCTGTTTTTT. Translated: CSATYTGELFF. This chain joins TRBV20-1 and TRBJ2-2; D unresolved. Germline-derived CDR1 and CDR2 are DFQATT and SNEGSKA (reference sequence). This CDR3 has 11 residues. Trimming cost V 4 bases and J 3 bases, with 3 bases left between them.

The rearrangement joins TRBV7-8 to TRBJ1-2; D is perhaps TRBD1 (6 bases). CDR1 and CDR2 (germline): SGHVS, FQNEAQ. Trimming pared 4 bases from V and 4 bases from J, leaving 22 bases between. The CDR3 sequence is 17 residues long. CDR3 protein: CASSSNLPHRVPYGYTF. The CDR3 nucleotides read TGTGCCAGCAGCTCAAACCTCCCCCACAGGGTCCCCTATGGCTACACCTTC.

The chain carries TRBV7-2 and TRBJ2-7; 15 bases agree with TRBD2. The CDR3 has 17 residues. V dropped 4 bases and J dropped 4; count of bases not matched to a gene: 8. Germline V gene sequence: CDR1 SGHTA, CDR2 FQGNSA. The CDR3 sequence is CASSSTRTSGGAYEQYF. The CDR3 DNA follows: TGTGCCAGCAGCTCGACCCGGACTAGCGGGGGGGCTTACGAGCAGTACTTC.

The gene calls are TRBV6-2 or TRBV6-3 and TRBJ2-3; 9 positions agree with TRBD2. V lost 4 bases to trimming and J lost 0 bases; unmatched junction nucleotides: 14. Germline-derived CDR1 and CDR2 are MNHEY and SVGEGT. This CDR3 comprises 19 residues. The CDR3: CASSSPQRGVKNSTDTQYF. Here the CDR3 DNA reads TGTGCCAGCAGTTCCCCCCAGCGGGGGGTCAAGAATAGCACAGATACGCAGTATTTT.

The chain couples TRBV28 to TRBJ2-6; possible D gene TRBD1, 6 bases. Trimming pared 2 bases from V and 8 bases from J, leaving 16 bases between. Germline-derived CDR1 and CDR2 are MDHEN and SYDVKM. The CDR3 is 16 residues long. The CDR3 DNA reads TGTGCCAGCAGTTTAGGGACATCTTCGGGGACCAACGTCCTGACTTTC. As protein: CASSLGTSSGTNVLTF.

This chain links TRBV4-1 with TRBJ1-6; unclear D gene. This CDR3 has 17 amino acids. Deletions cut 4 bases from V and 5 bases from J, with 18 bases between. The V gene's germline CDR1 is MGHRA and CDR2 YSYEKL. CDR3 loop: CASSPTGGFGNNSPLHF. In nucleotides, the CDR3 is TGCGCCAGCAGCCCTACTGGAGGGTTCGGTAATAATTCACCCCTCCACTTT.